This record looks at one T cell receptor beta chain sequence and its context. Its antigen is as yet unknown. The sample belongs to a study of cytomegalovirus exposure and HLA in healthy donors. Findings of the study overall: According to an earlier analysis, most TCR beta V segments yielded productive rearrangements about 87% or about 30% of the time. Other equally common chains were less clonally expanded than HLA-associated TCR beta chains, a later analysis showed.

PCR amplification relied on 60 Vbeta primers (plus 13 Jbeta primers). The assay was immunoSEQ multiplex PCR, and TCRdb's table has in-frame clones only and misses some. Of under 200,000 clones in the sample, 68% were seen once. The specimen was PBMCs. The receptor was isolated from a woman between 40 and 50 years old in good health and CMV-seropositive.

CDR3 bases: TGTGCCAGCAGTGAATATGGGACTAGCGGGATGTCCTACAATGAGCAGTTCTTC. Translation: CASSEYGTSGMSYNEQFF. The V and J genes are TRBV6-4 and TRBJ2-1; 13 bases map to TRBD2. The CDR3 has 18 residues. J lost 1 base, V lost 3 bases, and 6 bases had no gene match. CDR1 is MRHNA and CDR2 is SNTAGT in the germline V gene.